Only one count was recorded for the clone carrying this T cell receptor beta chain. TCRdb keeps only in-frame clones here, not all; method: immunoSEQ multiplex PCR. The sample comprises roughly 140,000 clones, around 80% of which are singletons, and roughly 0.6% rests with the top ten. The data were obtained in a study of blood T cell repertoires in COVID-19. Study details: Samples representing acute and convalescent COVID-19 were sourced from the United States, Italy and Spain. Sample material is recorded as cDNA or gDNA derived from T cells, B-cell-depleted T cells, or PBMCs.

This sequence originates from a man in his 60s with acute or convalescent COVID-19. Sequencing was done on a sample of peripheral blood.

The CDR3, as DNA: TGTGCCAGCAGCAAAAGATCCGGGACAGGGGTCATAGGTACGCAGTATTTT. Translating it yields CASSKRSGTGVIGTQYF. The chain joins TRBV9 to TRBJ2-3; TRBD1 matches 10 bases. This CDR3 is 17 amino acids long. Germline-derived CDR1 and CDR2 are SGDLS and YYNGEE. After removal of 4 bases from V and 8 bases from J, the junction contained 16 bases not matched to a gene.